The 20 T cell receptor beta chains listed next were all sequenced from one sample in a study of blood T cell repertoires in COVID-19. The method was immunoSEQ multiplex PCR; TCRdb's version includes in-frame clones alone and lacks a portion of them. Among more than 35,000 clones listed, around 85% were seen once. The specimen was peripheral blood. All receptors derive from a man aged 70-80 years with acute or convalescent COVID-19.

The chain combines TRBV7-3 with TRBJ2-5; 8 bases fit TRBD1. The CDR3 length is 14 residues. CDR1 is SGHTA and CDR2 is FQGTGA in the germline V gene. With 5 bases clipped from V and 7 bases from J, the junction kept 9 bases outside the gene matches. The CDR3 spells CASSLRQGRGTQYF. The CDR3 DNA is TGTGCCAGCAGCCTCCGACAGGGGCGGGGGACCCAGTACTTC.

V usage is TRBV2 and J usage is TRBJ2-2; the match to TRBD1 covers 8 bases. The CDR3 is 15 residues long. The germline V gene has CDR1 SNHLY and CDR2 FYNNEI. V was clipped by 7 bases and J by 0 bases; unmatched bases: 4. The DNA of the CDR3 is TGTGCCAGCAACGGACAGGGTGCGAACACCGGGGAGCTGTTTTTT. Protein product: CASNGQGANTGELFF.

This sequence joins TRBV7-2 and TRBJ2-7; weak D call: TRBD2 (7 bases). CDR1 is SGHTA and CDR2 is FQGNSA in the germline V gene. V was clipped by 8 bases and J by 0 bases, with 11 bases between them. The CDR3 has 13 amino acids. For the CDR3, the DNA is TGTGCCAGCGGGGGAGGGGGCTCCTACGAGCAGTACTTC. As protein: CASGGGGSYEQYF.

The table lists this clone with a few counts. This chain joins TRBV6-2 or TRBV6-3 and TRBJ1-1; the match to TRBD1 covers 8 bases. Germline CDR1 is MNHEY and CDR2 is SVGEGT. V dropped 5 bases and J dropped 8; count of bases not matched to a gene: 1. The CDR3 loop spans 11 amino acids. CDR3 in DNA: TGTGCCAGCAGTAGACAGGGGGAAGCTTTCTTT. Amino acids: CASSRQGEAFF.

This clone was recorded only once. The gene calls are TRBV18 and TRBJ1-4, with TRBD1 as a possible D gene (5 bases). V was clipped by 4 bases and J by 6 bases, with 18 bases between them. Germline V lookup: CDR1 KGHSH, CDR2 LQKENI. This CDR3 region has 16 residues. The CDR3 spells CASSLQQGFTDEKLFF. CDR3 DNA: TGTGCCAGCTCACTGCAGCAGGGTTTTACGGATGAAAAACTGTTTTTT.

The J gene is TRBJ1-4, the V gene TRBV19; no clear D. V lost 3 bases, J lost 0 bases, and 11 bases lay in between. CDR1 is LNHDA and CDR2 is SQIVND in the germline V gene (reference sequence). CDR3 length: 16 residues. The chain's CDR3 is CASSMGSAATNEKLFF. In nucleotides, the CDR3 is TGTGCCAGTAGTATGGGCTCAGCGGCAACTAATGAAAAACTGTTTTTT.

The chain couples TRBV16 to TRBJ1-6, with 9 bases identical to TRBD1. Losses at the gene ends were 7 bases for V and 7 bases for J; bases not matched to a gene: 2. In germline, CDR1 is KGHSY, CDR2 FQNENV. This CDR3 has 13 amino acids. CDR3 DNA sequence: TGTGCCAGCACGACAGGGGGAAATTCACCCCTCCACTTT. It yields the protein CASTTGGNSPLHF.

The chain recombines TRBV11-1 with TRBJ1-2; D perhaps matches TRBD1 (5 bases). CDR1 is SGHAT, CDR2 FQDESV, per germline (reference sequence). This CDR3 contains 11 residues. Trimming cost V 3 bases and J 8 bases, with 7 bases left between them. This chain's CDR3 is CASSFRGGYTF. CDR3 DNA: TGTGCCAGCAGCTTCCGGGGGGGCTACACCTTC.

The chain combines TRBV28 with TRBJ1-5; 8 positions match TRBD1. CDR1 and CDR2 from the germline V gene are MDHEN and SYDVKM. This CDR3 is 13 amino acids long. V gave up 4 bases and J gave up 6 bases; unmatched junction bases: 2. The CDR3 DNA reads as TGTGCCAGCAGTTCGACAGGGGTTCAGCCCCAGCATTTT. Protein product: CASSSTGVQPQHF.

The chain joins TRBV11-2 to TRBJ2-7; 7 bases are a match to TRBD2. Germline loops: CDR1 SGHAT, CDR2 FQNNGV. V was clipped by 5 bases and J by 3 bases; unmatched bases: 7. The CDR3 sequence is 14 residues long. The CDR3 nucleotides are TGTGCCAGCAGCCCCCTGGGGGGGATCTACGAGCAGTACTTC. This gives the protein CASSPLGGIYEQYF.

The rearrangement uses TRBV9 and TRBJ2-7, with unresolved D. The CDR3 runs to 13 residues. Trimming shortened V by 4 bases and J by 0 bases, and 8 bases separated the two germline ends. Germline CDR1 and CDR2: SGDLS and YYNGEE. The CDR3 is CASSPTGSYEQYF. The CDR3 bases are TGTGCCAGCAGCCCGACTGGCTCCTACGAGCAGTACTTC.

The V call is TRBV6-5, the J call TRBJ2-5; weak D call: TRBD2 (6 bases). Germline CDR1 reads MNHEY; CDR2 reads SVGAGI. V was shortened by 5 bases and J by 5 bases, with 12 bases between the two germline ends. The CDR3 extends over 13 amino acids. The chain's CDR3 is CASSRDSGETQYF. DNA of the CDR3: TGTGCCAGCAGTCGGGACTCCGGGGAGACCCAGTACTTC.

This clone is a singleton in its sample. The J gene is TRBJ1-1, the V gene TRBV6-2 or TRBV6-3, with 8 bases identical to TRBD1. The CDR3 has 14 residues. J lost 5 bases, V lost 5 bases, and 7 bases had no gene match. The germline CDR1 and CDR2 sequences are MNHEY and SVGEGT. This chain's CDR3 is CASSLQGVETEAFF. Written as DNA, the CDR3 is TGTGCCAGCAGTCTACAGGGGGTGGAAACTGAAGCTTTCTTT.

J is TRBJ1-5 and V is TRBV7-2, with D unclear. The CDR3 contains 15 residues. Germline CDR1 reads SGHTA; CDR2 reads FQGNSA. Trimming removed 1 base from V and 3 bases from J, with 10 bases in between. The CDR3 DNA follows: TGTGCCAGCAGCTTAGTCGCACAGATCAATCAGCCCCAGCATTTT. It is translated as CASSLVAQINQPQHF.

The rearrangement uses TRBV2 and TRBJ1-5; D gene uncertain. The CDR3 loop spans 13 amino acids. Germline CDR1 SNHLY, CDR2 FYNNEI. The ends were cut back, 4 bases at V and 6 bases at J, with 10 bases in the middle. This CDR3 reads CASSAQPGQPQHF. The CDR3 bases are TGTGCCAGCAGTGCCCAACCCGGTCAGCCCCAGCATTTT.

The chain combines TRBV9 with TRBJ2-1; possibly TRBD2 for D (5 bases). Trimming took off 3 bases at V and 5 bases at J, with 15 bases between the two ends. The CDR3 runs to 15 residues. Germline-derived CDR1 and CDR2 are SGDLS and YYNGEE. The DNA of the CDR3 is TGTGCCAGCAGCGCCGCCTCGGACTCTAACAATGAGCAGTTCTTC. The encoded protein is CASSAASDSNNEQFF.

This chain uses TRBV6-2 or TRBV6-3 with TRBJ1-2; no definite D call. The CDR3 length is 12 residues. V dropped 0 bases and J dropped 5 bases, with 4 bases sitting between them. CDR1 is MNHEY and CDR2 is SVGEGT in the germline V gene. The CDR3, as DNA: TGTGCCAGCAGTTACTCCGTTTATGGCTACACCTTC. Translated: CASSYSVYGYTF.

The gene calls are TRBV12-3 or TRBV12-4 and TRBJ1-5; D is undetermined. The CDR3 spans 12 residues. Trimming removed 3 bases from V and 4 bases from J, with 4 bases in between. In DNA form, the CDR3 reads TGTGCCAGCAGTTTCTATAATCAGCCCCAGCATTTT. It is translated as CASSFYNQPQHF.

Comment on this clone: At one boundary the junction diverges from the germline segment, which might be a read error. The chain combines TRBV6-2 or TRBV6-3 with TRBJ2-3, with 8 bases that match TRBD2. Germline values: CDR1 MNHEY, CDR2 SVGEGT. The CDR3 contains 18 residues. The CDR3 loop reads CASSFMFAGTRGTATQYF. The DNA of the CDR3 is TGTGCCAGCAGTTTCATGTTCGCCGGGACTAGGGGCACAGCTACGCAGTATTTT.

The V gene is TRBV28, the J gene TRBJ2-2; D may be TRBD2 (5 bases). CDR1 is MDHEN, CDR2 SYDVKM, per germline. This CDR3 is built from 15 residues. The germline V and J ends were trimmed by 5 bases and 10 bases, with 20 bases remaining between them. This CDR3 is CASSIGGNREVELFF. The DNA of the CDR3 is TGTGCCAGCAGTATAGGTGGTAACCGGGAAGTGGAGCTGTTTTTT.